Listed here are 22 T cell receptor beta chains from one sample, sequenced in a study of blood T cell repertoires in COVID-19. The assay was immunoSEQ multiplex PCR, and TCRdb's table has in-frame clones only and misses some. The data hold approximately 22,000 clones, with approximately 78% observed a single time. Sequenced: peripheral blood. Receptors originate from a human donor in a cohort sampled during active COVID-19.

This clone was seen only once. The chain has TRBV2 and TRBJ2-6; TRBD1 matches at 8 bases. V dropped 10 bases and J dropped 0; count of bases not matched to a gene: 5. Germline V CDR1 and CDR2: SNHLY, FYNNEI. There are 15 residues in the CDR3. The CDR3 sequence: CATGQGSSGANVLTF. CDR3 DNA sequence: TGTGCCACTGGACAGGGAAGCTCTGGGGCCAACGTCCTGACTTTC.

This chain connects TRBV12-5 to TRBJ2-2; 11 nucleotides agree with TRBD2. Losses at the gene ends were 1 base for V and 3 bases for J; bases not matched to a gene: 10. Germline CDR1 and CDR2: LGHNT and FRNRAP. This CDR3 has 19 residues. CDR3 sequence: CASGLGPKKTSGDTGELFF. The DNA of the CDR3 is TGTGCTAGTGGTTTGGGACCGAAGAAGACTAGCGGGGACACCGGGGAGCTGTTTTTT.

V usage is TRBV11-2 and J usage is TRBJ2-6, with D perhaps TRBD1 (5 bases). The germline V and J ends were trimmed by 6 bases and 0 bases, with 15 bases remaining between them. The CDR3 covers 17 residues. The germline gives CDR1 SGHAT, CDR2 FQNNGV. CDR3 DNA sequence: TGTGCCAGCAGGATACCAGGGCGGAGCTCTGGGGCCAACGTCCTGACTTTC. It encodes CASRIPGRSSGANVLTF.

V is TRBV20-1 and J is TRBJ1-2; maybe TRBD1 (5 bases). This CDR3 has 11 amino acids. Germline V gene lookup returns CDR1 DFQATT and CDR2 SNEGSKA (reference sequence). V was trimmed by 4 bases and J by 6 bases, leaving 9 bases between them. CDR3 sequence (DNA): TGCAGTGCTACGCAGGGTGATGGCTACACCTTC. Residues: CSATQGDGYTF.

The gene calls are TRBV5-1 and TRBJ2-3; the D gene is possibly TRBD2 (5 bases). The CDR3 loop spans 16 amino acids. Trimming took 4 bases from V and 0 from J, leaving 15 bases between them. Germline CDR1 is SGHRS and CDR2 is YFSETQ. As DNA, the CDR3 is TGCGCCAGCAGCCGCGGTGTCGTAGCGAGCACAGATACGCAGTATTTT. This codes for CASSRGVVASTDTQYF.

This clone was observed a few times. The chain carries TRBV27 and TRBJ1-3; D ambiguous. The CDR3 covers 16 residues. Trimming stripped 6 bases from V and 2 bases from J, with 17 bases between. Germline CDR1 MNHEY, CDR2 SMNVEV (reference sequence). In DNA form, the CDR3 reads TGTGCCAGCAGCATAAAAATGGCGGGAACTGGAAACACCATATATTTT. The encoded protein is CASSIKMAGTGNTIYF.

The CDR3 sequence: CASGLPSGAGTDTQYF. The CDR3 DNA sequence: TGTGCTAGTGGTTTACCCTCGGGAGCGGGCACAGATACGCAGTATTTT. This chain uses TRBV12-5 with TRBJ2-3; possible D gene TRBD2, 6 bases. Germline CDR1 LGHNT, CDR2 FRNRAP. The length of the CDR3 is 16 residues. V gave up 3 bases and J gave up 1 base, with 14 bases separating them.

This chain links TRBV3-1 (or the pseudogene TRBV3-2) with TRBJ1-3, with TRBD1 matching over 10 bases. CDR1 is LGHDT and CDR2 is YNNKEL in the germline V gene (reference sequence). The J segment lost 2 bases and the V segment lost 2 bases, leaving 3 bases of the junction unmatched. The CDR3 totals 16 residues. CDR3 nucleotides: TGTGCCAGCAGCCAAAGGGACAGGGGAGCTGGAAACACCATATATTTT. Its protein is CASSQRDRGAGNTIYF.

The J gene is TRBJ2-1, the V gene TRBV30, with D tentatively TRBD2 (5 bases). The CDR3 runs to 13 residues. Per the germline V gene, CDR1 is GTSNPN and CDR2 is SVGIG (reference sequence). V lost 4 bases and J 3 bases, leaving 10 bases between the germline ends. The DNA of the CDR3 is TGTGCCTGGAAGGGAGAGGTCTACAATGAGCAGTTCTTC. Its protein product is CAWKGEVYNEQFF. The entire variable domain, with the rest obtained from reference TRBV30 and TRBJ2-1, is as follows: SQTIHQWPATLVQPVGSPLSLECTVEGTSNPNLYWYRQAAGRGLQLLFYSVGIGQISSEVPQNLSASRPQDRQFILSSKKLLLSDSGFYLCAWKGEVYNEQFFGPGTRLTVL.

V usage is TRBV9 and J usage is TRBJ1-1; D is perhaps TRBD1 (6 bases). V lost 0 bases and J lost 7, with 16 bases in between. Germline loops: CDR1 SGDLS, CDR2 YYNGEE. The CDR3 is 15 amino acids. CDR3 coding DNA: TGTGCCAGCAGCGTAGGCGTCACAGGGTCAAATGAAGCTTTCTTT. Translated: CASSVGVTGSNEAFF.

The chain is built from TRBV6-5 and TRBJ2-2, with D perhaps matching TRBD1 (6 bases). Looked up from germline, CDR1 is MNHEY and CDR2 is SVGAGI. This CDR3 spans 15 amino acids. Trimming pared 3 bases from V and 1 base from J, leaving 9 bases between. CDR3 protein: CASSYSQGNTGELFF. The CDR3 bases are TGTGCCAGCAGTTATTCACAGGGGAACACCGGGGAGCTGTTTTTT.

The rearrangement links TRBV7-9 to TRBJ2-3, with 9 positions matching TRBD2. CDR3 length: 16 residues. Looked up from germline, CDR1 is SEHNR and CDR2 is FQNEAQ (reference sequence). The trim removed 7 bases at V and 2 bases at J, leaving 10 bases unmatched. The CDR3 spells CASNLLAGQDTDTQYF. Written as DNA, the CDR3 is TGTGCCAGCAACCTACTAGCGGGCCAGGACACAGATACGCAGTATTTT.

This clone was seen a few times. The V call is TRBV6-2 or TRBV6-3, the J call TRBJ2-1, with D possibly being TRBD2 (6 bases). This CDR3 comprises 13 residues. Trimming pared 5 bases from V and 2 bases from J, leaving 7 bases between. Germline lookup yields CDR1 MNHEY and CDR2 SVGEGT. CDR3 coding DNA: TGTGCCAGCAGTAGACTAGCCTACAATGAGCAGTTCTTC. Translation gives CASSRLAYNEQFF.

The J gene is TRBJ2-5, the V gene TRBV4-3, with TRBD2 as a possible D gene (5 bases). Trimming stripped 0 bases from V and 0 bases from J, with 8 bases between. Germline values: CDR1 LGHNA, CDR2 YSLEER. This CDR3 is built from 15 residues. The CDR3 here is CASSQDGSHQETQYF. DNA of the CDR3: TGCGCCAGCAGCCAAGATGGGAGCCACCAAGAGACCCAGTACTTC.

J is TRBJ1-1 and V is TRBV27, with 7 bases aligning to TRBD1. The V gene's germline CDR1 is MNHEY and CDR2 SMNVEV (reference sequence). The trim removed 6 bases at V and 11 bases at J, leaving 9 bases unmatched. The CDR3 totals 12 residues. CDR3 amino acids: CASSPQGGSAFF. The DNA of the CDR3 is TGTGCCAGCAGCCCCCAGGGGGGATCGGCTTTCTTT.

This rearrangement joins TRBV5-4 to TRBJ1-2; 11 nucleotides agree with TRBD1. The CDR3 runs to 15 residues. V was pared by 4 bases and J by 8 bases, with 10 bases of the junction left unmatched. Germline-derived CDR1 and CDR2 are SGHNT and YYREEE (reference sequence). CDR3 in DNA: TGTGCCAGCAGCCCTCGGGACAGGGGGTGGGGCGGCTACACCTTC. Translating gives CASSPRDRGWGGYTF.

J is TRBJ2-5 and V is TRBV20-1, with D maybe TRBD1 (6 bases). The CDR3 is 11 amino acids. Trimming took off 6 bases at V and 5 bases at J, with 10 bases between the two ends. Germline V gives CDR1 DFQATT, CDR2 SNEGSKA (reference sequence). The DNA of the CDR3 is TGCAGTGCCAGGGGCGGGGAGACCCAGTACTTC. Translating gives CSARGGETQYF.

This clone appeared a few times. This chain links TRBV27 with TRBJ2-1; the match to TRBD2 covers 11 bases. The CDR3 covers 17 residues. Germline V lookup: CDR1 MNHEY, CDR2 SMNVEV (reference sequence). Trimming at V came to 4 bases and at J to 2 bases, leaving 7 bases not matched to a gene. The CDR3 nucleotides read TGTGCCAGCAGTTCTCCGGGACTAGCGGTTGCCTACAATGAGCAGTTCTTC. It is translated as CASSSPGLAVAYNEQFF.

This CDR3 reads CASSLAGGRGYTF. In DNA form, the CDR3 reads TGCGCCAGCAGTTTAGCAGGGGGACGCGGCTACACCTTC. The chain has TRBV10-2 and TRBJ1-2; 7 bases fit TRBD1. The germline V gene encodes CDR1 WSHSY and CDR2 SAAADI. Trimming at V came to 5 bases and at J to 8 bases, leaving 8 bases not matched to a gene. CDR3 length: 13 amino acids.

V gene TRBV10-3 combines with J gene TRBJ1-1; the D gene is possibly TRBD1 (5 bases). Germline CDR1 and CDR2: ENHRY and SYGVKD. CDR3 length: 15 residues. V was cut by 0 bases and J by 5 bases, with 13 bases left in between. CDR3 protein: CAISESGQGRTEAFF. DNA for the CDR3: TGTGCCATCAGTGAGTCGGGGCAGGGAAGGACTGAAGCTTTCTTT.

The chain couples TRBV2 to TRBJ2-5, with TRBD2 identical over 7 bases. CDR1 is SNHLY, CDR2 FYNNEI, per germline. J was trimmed by 1 base and V by 6 bases; bases with no gene match: 8. There are 15 residues in the CDR3. The chain's CDR3 is CASRLTGTIQETQYF. As DNA, the CDR3 is TGTGCCAGCAGGTTGACCGGGACTATCCAAGAGACCCAGTACTTC. Supplemented by reference TRBV2 and TRBJ2-5, the full variable domain reads EPEVTQTPSHQVTQMGQEVILRCVPISNHLYFYWYRQILGQKVEFLVSFYNNEISEKSEIFDDQFSVERPDGSNFTLKIRSTKLEDSAMYFCASRLTGTIQETQYFGPGTRLLVL.

The rearrangement links TRBV6-5 to TRBJ2-4; 7 bases map to TRBD1. Germline trimming cut 5 bases from V and 4 bases from J; bases unmatched to any gene: 8. Germline CDR1 is MNHEY and CDR2 is SVGAGI. The CDR3 extends over 15 amino acids. The CDR3 reads CASSPLDRRKNIQYF. The DNA of the CDR3 is TGTGCCAGCAGTCCCCTGGACAGGAGGAAAAACATTCAGTACTTC.